Each of the 7 T cell receptor beta chains below was sequenced from the same sample in a study of T cell responses to AZD1222 COVID-19 vaccine. TCRdb keeps only in-frame clones here, not all; method: immunoSEQ multiplex PCR. The data hold about 130,000 clones, with more than 70% observed a single time. Sequenced here: peripheral blood, sampled 28 days after the second AZD1222 dose. The receptor source for this set is an adult who received the AZD1222 COVID-19 vaccine.

CDR3 region: CAISSGPSNQPQHF. Written as DNA, the CDR3 is TGTGCCATCAGTTCCGGTCCTAGCAATCAGCCCCAGCATTTT. The chain is built from TRBV10-3 and TRBJ1-5; D gene ambiguous. Trimming removed 5 bases at V and 0 bases at J, with 8 bases between. The CDR3 loop spans 14 amino acids. Per the germline V gene, CDR1 is ENHRY and CDR2 is SYGVKD.

The chain couples TRBV5-1 to TRBJ2-2; TRBD1 matches at 8 bases. This CDR3 spans 15 amino acids. V dropped 4 bases and J dropped 6; count of bases not matched to a gene: 8. Germline V gene data show CDR1 as SGHRS and CDR2 as YFSETQ. CDR3 loop: CASSQDRASAGELFF. CDR3 nucleotide sequence: TGCGCCAGCAGCCAGGACAGGGCCTCGGCCGGGGAGCTGTTTTTT.

The chain has TRBV12-3 or TRBV12-4 and TRBJ1-5; D uncertain. The CDR3 has 13 amino acids. Trimming removed 5 bases from V and 6 bases from J, with 11 bases in between. The CDR3 loop reads CASSPPPGQPQHF. The CDR3 region has the DNA TGTGCCAGCAGTCCCCCCCCCGGTCAGCCCCAGCATTTT.

This clone has just a few counts. The chain is built from TRBV7-9 and TRBJ1-3; D call uncertain. Germline CDR1 SEHNR, CDR2 FQNEAQ (reference sequence). There are 14 residues in the CDR3. V lost 0 bases and J 4 bases, leaving 7 bases between the germline ends. CDR3 DNA sequence: TGTGCCAGCAGCTTAGCGTGGAGGGGAAACACCATATATTTT. It encodes CASSLAWRGNTIYF.

The chain uses TRBV6-5 and TRBJ1-6, with D possibly matching TRBD1 (6 bases). Germline values: CDR1 MNHEY, CDR2 SVGAGI. The CDR3 totals 15 residues. V was cut by 7 bases and J by 6 bases, with 16 bases left in between. Written as DNA, the CDR3 is TGTGCCAGCATTCCAGGGGACGGTCGTAATTCACCCCTCCACTTT. Translation gives CASIPGDGRNSPLHF.

This clone was picked up a small number of times. The rearrangement links TRBV19 to TRBJ1-4; no reliable D call. This CDR3 is 17 amino acids long. Per the germline V gene, CDR1 is LNHDA and CDR2 is SQIVND (reference sequence). Trimming removed 7 bases from V and 3 bases from J, with 21 bases in between. The CDR3 loop is CASNNPGVRASNEKLFF. CDR3 nucleotide sequence: TGTGCCAGTAACAACCCTGGAGTGAGGGCATCTAATGAAAAACTGTTTTTT.

The chain links TRBV7-9 to TRBJ2-7; TRBD1 matches 7 bases. CDR1 SEHNR and CDR2 FQNEAQ come from the germline V gene (reference sequence). This CDR3 is built from 15 residues. The junction had 8 bases not matched to a gene; V was cut back by 5 bases and J by 1 base. The CDR3 DNA sequence: TGTGCCAGCAGCCCCCGGGACAGTTTTTCCTACGAGCAGTACTTC. Its translation is CASSPRDSFSYEQYF.